The clone carrying this TCR beta chain was detected many times. Its specificity is not known. This record comes from a study of blood T cells in healthy people across ages. The study's findings and limits: Roughly linearly, TCR beta diversity per million T cells fell as age increased.

Trimming took 7 bases from V and 0 from J; bases not matched to a gene: 9. Germline V gene sequence: CDR1 MNHEY, CDR2 SMNVEV (reference sequence). The CDR3 loop spans 16 amino acids. It was with a sample-barcoded 5' primer and a J-beta primer mix that a second PCR of about 7 to 12 cycles was run. Each cDNA molecule, via a template-switch adaptor with 12 random nucleotides, was tagged. MiXCR was run by TCRdb on the 5' RACE reads, yielding one entry per CDR3 protein. The table records 800,000 to 950,000 distinct CDR3 sequences, 25% to 35% of them present only once. These same data were also listed under a study on T cells of mothers and their children. As that study records: Per mother, over 8 million TCR beta CDR3 reads were obtained; per child, around 2.8 million.

The rearrangement joins TRBV27 to TRBJ2-1; 7 bases agree with TRBD2. Sequencing was done on a sample of blood. The sequence came from a woman aged 40 to 49 in good health. In DNA, the CDR3 is TGTGCCAGCACACTCCGTGGGACTACCTCCTACAATGAGCAGTTCTTC. It is translated as CASTLRGTTSYNEQFF.